The 28 T cell receptor beta chains below come from one sample, sequenced in a study of T cell clonotyping in hematopoietic cell transplantation. Regarding time point: recipient sample about 28 days before transplant, after cytoreduction. Clones were read by immunoSEQ multiplex PCR, and TCRdb kept only the in-frame ones, dropping some. The data show roughly 24,000 clones, with approximately 80% seen just once and nearly 25% held by the top ten. The source material was peripheral blood mononuclear cells, sampled before stem cell transplant. All receptors come from a woman aged 55-69 years with acute myeloid leukemia. Some clones in this sample may be carry-over from other donors' samples.

The V gene is TRBV11-2, the J gene TRBJ2-7; the D is unclear. Trimming took off 7 bases at V and 1 base at J, with 14 bases between the two ends. CDR1 is SGHAT and CDR2 is FQNNGV in the germline V gene. The CDR3 consists of 14 residues. CDR3 region: CASTLGGGSYEQYF. CDR3 DNA: TGTGCCAGCACCCTAGGCGGCGGTTCCTACGAGCAGTACTTC.

The chain recombines TRBV9 with TRBJ1-3; D is possibly TRBD1 (5 bases). Trimming shortened V by 3 bases and J by 2 bases, and 18 bases separated the two germline ends. The CDR3 length is 17 residues. CDR1 and CDR2 from the germline V gene are SGDLS and YYNGEE. CDR3 DNA: TGTGCCAGCAGCGCCCCCCTAACAGGAGGGCCTGGAAACACCATATATTTT. It codes for CASSAPLTGGPGNTIYF.

The chain is built from TRBV5-1 and TRBJ2-1; D is ambiguous. Per germline, CDR1 SGHRS and CDR2 YFSETQ. Deletions cut 6 bases from V and 8 bases from J, with 15 bases between. The CDR3 totals 13 residues. For the CDR3, the DNA is TGCGCCAGCACCCGGTATGGCAGCGATGAGCAGTTCTTC. It codes for CASTRYGSDEQFF.

V gene TRBV19 combines with J gene TRBJ1-2; 7 nucleotides align to TRBD1. In germline, CDR1 is LNHDA, CDR2 SQIVND (reference sequence). The V and J ends lost 4 bases and 8 bases, in that order; junction bases with no gene match: 7. There are 13 residues in the CDR3. CDR3 DNA: TGTGCCAGTAGTAGGACAGGCGCGGTCGGCTACACCTTC. Translated: CASSRTGAVGYTF.

The chain combines TRBV7-3 with TRBJ2-2; a weak D match, TRBD2 (6 bases). With 1 base removed from V and 4 bases from J, the gap between germline ends came to 13 bases. The CDR3 extends over 16 amino acids. Germline CDR1 and CDR2: SGHTA and FQGTGA. CDR3 sequence: CASSLNGGGGTGELFF. CDR3 DNA sequence: TGTGCCAGCAGCTTAAACGGGGGTGGAGGCACCGGGGAGCTGTTTTTT.

In nucleotides, the CDR3 is TGCGCCAGCAGCCCGACAGGGGGTTGGGAGACCCAGTACTTC. Translated: CASSPTGGWETQYF. This sequence joins TRBV5-1 and TRBJ2-5; 9 nucleotides align to TRBD1. The ends lost 4 bases at V and 5 bases at J; junction bases unmatched: 6. Germline V gene data show CDR1 as SGHRS and CDR2 as YFSETQ. The CDR3 has 14 residues.

The chain employs TRBV29-1 and TRBJ1-1; D ambiguous. The V end lost 1 base, the J end lost 7 bases, and 10 bases lay between the germline ends. Germline-derived CDR1 and CDR2 are SQVTM and ANQGSEA. The CDR3 consists of 12 residues. CDR3 nucleotide sequence: TGCAGCGTTGAAGGTTTAGGGATTGAAGCTTTCTTT. Amino acids: CSVEGLGIEAFF.

This chain uses TRBV9 with TRBJ2-7, with TRBD1 matching over 8 bases. CDR1 SGDLS and CDR2 YYNGEE come from the germline V gene. The CDR3 loop spans 13 amino acids. The V and J ends lost 4 bases and 3 bases, in that order; junction bases with no gene match: 3. The CDR3 sequence is CASSTGQGYEQYF. DNA for the CDR3: TGTGCCAGCAGCACCGGACAGGGCTACGAGCAGTACTTC.

This chain links TRBV7-3 with TRBJ2-1, with 8 nucleotides matching TRBD2. Germline CDR1 is SGHTA and CDR2 is FQGTGA. The CDR3 totals 16 residues. With 5 bases clipped from V and 6 bases from J, the junction kept 12 bases outside the gene matches. The CDR3 DNA reads TGTGCCAGCAGCCAAGCCACCGGGACTAGACGCAATGAGCAGTTCTTC. Amino acid sequence: CASSQATGTRRNEQFF. The full variable domain, completed using reference TRBV7-3 and TRBJ2-1, is GAGVSQTPSNKVTEKGKYVELRCDPISGHTALYWYRQSLGQGPEFLIYFQGTGAADDSGLPNDRFFAVRPEGSVSTLKIQRTERGDSAVYLCASSQATGTRRNEQFFGPGTRLTVL.

The rearrangement links TRBV5-1 to TRBJ1-1, with 7 bases identical to TRBD1. The CDR3 spans 14 residues. CDR1 and CDR2 (germline): SGHRS, YFSETQ. Losses at the gene ends were 0 bases for V and 6 bases for J; bases not matched to a gene: 5. CDR3 amino acids: CASSLAQGRSEAFF. In DNA, the CDR3 is TGCGCCAGCAGCTTGGCACAGGGGCGATCTGAAGCTTTCTTT.

The rearrangement links TRBV7-6 to TRBJ2-3; D is ambiguous. Germline loops: CDR1 SGHVS, CDR2 FNYEAQ. Between the trimmed V and J ends, which lost 3 bases and 0 bases, there was a span of 4 bases. This CDR3 spans 13 amino acids. The CDR3 DNA follows: TGTGCCAGCAGCTTCGGGAGCACAGATACGCAGTATTTT. It is translated as CASSFGSTDTQYF.

The chain recombines TRBV6-5 with TRBJ1-4; D perhaps matches TRBD1 (6 bases). Trimming removed 7 bases at V and 7 bases at J, with 16 bases between. The CDR3 is 14 amino acids. Germline CDR1 is MNHEY and CDR2 is SVGAGI. The CDR3 sequence is CASKKDRSGEKLFF. CDR3 sequence (DNA): TGTGCCAGCAAAAAGGACAGATCAGGTGAAAAACTGTTTTTT.

The rearrangement uses TRBV9 and TRBJ2-2; no definite D call. Trimming removed 0 bases at V and 5 bases at J, with 8 bases between. The CDR3 is 14 residues long. From germline, CDR1 is SGDLS and CDR2 YYNGEE. CDR3 amino acids: CASSVGANTGELFF. CDR3 DNA sequence: TGTGCCAGCAGCGTAGGAGCTAATACCGGGGAGCTGTTTTTT.

This chain joins TRBV9 and TRBJ2-3; D is ambiguous. Germline CDR1 is SGDLS and CDR2 is YYNGEE. CDR3 length equals 13 residues. V was pared by 0 bases and J by 4 bases, with 6 bases between. The CDR3 sequence is CASSVDGPDTQYF. As DNA, the CDR3 is TGTGCCAGCAGCGTAGACGGCCCAGATACGCAGTATTTT.

The CDR3 sequence: CASSIGAGWQETQYF. As DNA, the CDR3 is TGTGCCAGTAGTATAGGAGCAGGGTGGCAAGAGACCCAGTACTTC. The chain carries TRBV19 and TRBJ2-5; TRBD1 is a possible D gene (5 bases). This CDR3 spans 15 amino acids. In germline, CDR1 is LNHDA, CDR2 SQIVND (reference sequence). V was shortened by 1 base and J by 2 bases, with 11 bases between the two germline ends.

In DNA, the CDR3 is TGTGCCAGCAAAGGGGGCAATAATGAGCAGTTCTTC. This encodes CASKGGNNEQFF. The gene calls are TRBV2 and TRBJ2-1, with 7 bases fitting TRBD1. The CDR3 runs 12 residues. The V gene end was trimmed by 7 bases and the J gene end by 7 bases; junction bases not matched to a gene: 4. The germline V gene has CDR1 SNHLY and CDR2 FYNNEI.

The chain couples TRBV5-3 to TRBJ2-2; D uncertain. TRBV5-3 is an ORF, and what it does is uncertain. This CDR3 has 19 amino acids. The V end was cut by 5 bases, the J end by 1 base, with 24 bases between. Here the CDR3 DNA reads TGTGCCAGAAGGGACCCTAACACGCAACCGGGCAAGAACACCGGGGAGCTGTTTTTT. Its translation is CARRDPNTQPGKNTGELFF.

The chain combines TRBV29-1 with TRBJ1-3; D ambiguous. The V end lost 3 bases, the J end lost 3 bases, and 3 bases lay between the germline ends. This CDR3 is 11 amino acids long. CDR1 is SQVTM and CDR2 is ANQGSEA in the germline V gene. The CDR3 DNA follows: TGCAGCGTTGACAGTGGAAACACCATATATTTT. Translation: CSVDSGNTIYF.

This chain connects TRBV7-3 to TRBJ2-7; 12 bases agree with TRBD2. V shed 5 bases and J 8 bases; nucleotides not matched to a gene: 4. Germline CDR1 and CDR2: SGHTA and FQGTGA. The CDR3 contains 13 residues. The CDR3 protein is CASSQGLAGQQYF. CDR3 nucleotides: TGTGCCAGCAGCCAAGGACTAGCGGGACAGCAGTACTTC.

The V gene is TRBV29-1, the J gene TRBJ2-7; the D gene is possibly TRBD1 (8 bases). Trimming took off 7 bases at V and 2 bases at J, with 27 bases between the two ends. Per the germline V gene, CDR1 is SQVTM and CDR2 is ANQGSEA. This CDR3 is 17 amino acids long. The CDR3 here is CSAGGSGQGFAAYEQYF. The CDR3 DNA is TGCAGCGCGGGGGGATCTGGACAGGGTTTTGCGGCCTACGAGCAGTACTTC.

The chain employs TRBV7-2 and TRBJ2-3, with a weak D call TRBD2 (6 bases). This CDR3 has 16 amino acids. Germline CDR1 reads SGHTA; CDR2 reads FQGNSA. The V end lost 2 bases, the J end lost 2 bases, and 14 bases lay between the germline ends. Here the CDR3 reads CASSLNPGGDTDTQYF. The CDR3 DNA is TGTGCCAGCAGCTTAAACCCAGGAGGGGACACAGATACGCAGTATTTT.

The V and J genes are TRBV5-1 and TRBJ1-2; D gene unclear. Trimming took off 0 bases at V and 4 bases at J, with 7 bases between the two ends. Germline values: CDR1 SGHRS, CDR2 YFSETQ. The CDR3 covers 13 residues. Written as DNA, the CDR3 is TGCGCCAGCAGCTTGGGTGGATTCTATGGCTACACCTTC. It encodes CASSLGGFYGYTF.

CDR3 region: CASRGTSGGYEQYF. The CDR3 DNA follows: TGTGCCAGCAGGGGGACTAGCGGGGGCTACGAGCAGTACTTC. The genes are TRBV6-1 and TRBJ2-7, with 14 bases lining up with TRBD2. Germline lookup yields CDR1 MNHNS and CDR2 SASEGT. This CDR3 is 14 amino acids long. The V segment lost 6 bases and the J segment 3 bases; nucleotides outside the gene matches: 1.

This chain uses TRBV10-3 with TRBJ2-3; 13 bases match TRBD2. CDR1 and CDR2 (germline): ENHRY, SYGVKD. V lost 5 bases, J lost 1 base, and 0 bases stayed unmatched. The CDR3 runs to 15 residues. The DNA for the CDR3 is TGTGCCATCAGTACTAGCGGGGGGGGCACAGATACGCAGTATTTT. Amino acids: CAISTSGGGTDTQYF.

The J gene is TRBJ2-3, the V gene TRBV5-4; 11 bases map to TRBD2. From germline, CDR1 is SGHNT and CDR2 YYREEE (reference sequence). The CDR3 runs 16 residues. V was clipped by 2 bases and J by 2 bases; unmatched bases: 4. The CDR3: CASSLGTSGDTDTQYF. The CDR3 DNA follows: TGTGCCAGCAGCTTAGGGACTAGCGGCGACACAGATACGCAGTATTTT.

The chain has TRBV15 and TRBJ1-2; a weak D match, TRBD1 (6 bases). The CDR3 has 16 residues. Trimming cost V 0 bases and J 4 bases, with 15 bases left between them. Germline assignment: CDR1 LNHNV and CDR2 YYDKDF (reference sequence). The CDR3 region has the DNA TGTGCCACCAGCAGAGATCCGGCGGACAGAATCTATGGCTACACCTTC. Its translation: CATSRDPADRIYGYTF.

This chain connects TRBV27 to TRBJ2-7, with TRBD2 as a possible D gene (6 bases). V was pared by 5 bases and J by 7 bases, with 21 bases between. This CDR3 has 15 amino acids. Per germline, CDR1 MNHEY and CDR2 SMNVEV (reference sequence). This CDR3 reads CASSAGRGRGWEQYF. Written as DNA, the CDR3 is TGTGCCAGCAGTGCGGGCCGGGGGAGAGGGTGGGAGCAGTACTTC.

The chain joins TRBV5-1 to TRBJ1-4; 7 nucleotides align to TRBD1. J gave up 10 bases and V 4 bases, and 16 bases lay outside the gene matches. Germline assignment: CDR1 SGHRS and CDR2 YFSETQ. The CDR3 contains 16 residues. The CDR3 region has the DNA TGCGCCAGCAGCGCGGACAGGAACATCGGGCGAGGAAAACTGTTTTTT. Translated: CASSADRNIGRGKLFF.